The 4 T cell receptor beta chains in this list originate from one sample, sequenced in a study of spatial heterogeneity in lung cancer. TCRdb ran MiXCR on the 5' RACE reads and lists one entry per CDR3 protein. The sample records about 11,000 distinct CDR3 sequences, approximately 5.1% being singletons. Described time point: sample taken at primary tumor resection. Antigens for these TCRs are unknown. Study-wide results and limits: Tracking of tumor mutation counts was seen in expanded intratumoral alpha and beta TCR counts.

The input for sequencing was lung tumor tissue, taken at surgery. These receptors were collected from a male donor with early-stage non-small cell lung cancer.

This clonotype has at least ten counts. CDR3 bases: TGCAGCGTTGAAGGGGCCGGGACTAGGGTCAATGAGCAGTTCTTC. It codes for CSVEGAGTRVNEQFF. The chain couples TRBV29-1 to TRBJ2-1, with TRBD2 identical over 8 bases. Germline assignment: CDR1 SQVTM and CDR2 ANQGSEA. CDR3 length: 15 residues. Germline trimming cut 1 base from V and 6 bases from J; bases unmatched to any gene: 8.

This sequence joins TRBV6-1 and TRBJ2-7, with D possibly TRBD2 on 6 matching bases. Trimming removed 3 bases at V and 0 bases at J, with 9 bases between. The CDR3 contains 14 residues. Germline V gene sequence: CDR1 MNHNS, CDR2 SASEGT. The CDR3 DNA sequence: TGTGCCAGCAGTGATGCCGGGAGCTCCTACGAGCAGTACTTC. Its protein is CASSDAGSSYEQYF.

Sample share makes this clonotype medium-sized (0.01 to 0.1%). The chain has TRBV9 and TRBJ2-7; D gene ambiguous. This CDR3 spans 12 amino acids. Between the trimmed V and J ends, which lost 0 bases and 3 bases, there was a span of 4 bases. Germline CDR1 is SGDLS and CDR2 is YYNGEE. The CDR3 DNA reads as TGTGCCAGCAGCGTAGGCAGCTACGAGCAGTACTTC. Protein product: CASSVGSYEQYF.

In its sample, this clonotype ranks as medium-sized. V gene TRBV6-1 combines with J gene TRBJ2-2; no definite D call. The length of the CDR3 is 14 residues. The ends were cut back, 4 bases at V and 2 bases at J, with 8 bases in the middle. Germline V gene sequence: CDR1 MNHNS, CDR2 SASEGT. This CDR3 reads CASSVQANTGELFF. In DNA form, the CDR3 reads TGTGCCAGCAGTGTTCAGGCAAACACCGGGGAGCTGTTTTTT.